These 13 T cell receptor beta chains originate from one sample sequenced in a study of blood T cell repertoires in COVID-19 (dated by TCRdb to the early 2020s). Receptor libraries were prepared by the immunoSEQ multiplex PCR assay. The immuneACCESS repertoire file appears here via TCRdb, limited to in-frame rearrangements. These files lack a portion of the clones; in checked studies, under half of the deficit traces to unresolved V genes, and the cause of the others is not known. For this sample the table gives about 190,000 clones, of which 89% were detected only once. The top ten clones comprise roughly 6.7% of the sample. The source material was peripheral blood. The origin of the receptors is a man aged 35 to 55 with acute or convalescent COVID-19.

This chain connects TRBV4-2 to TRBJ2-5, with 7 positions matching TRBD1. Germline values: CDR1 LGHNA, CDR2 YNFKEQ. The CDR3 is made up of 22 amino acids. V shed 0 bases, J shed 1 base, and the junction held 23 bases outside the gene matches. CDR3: CASSQDTSSGRGISGGQETQYF. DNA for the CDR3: TGTGCCAGCAGCCAAGATACATCATCAGGCAGGGGGATCTCTGGGGGCCAAGAGACCCAGTACTTC.

CDR3 in DNA: TGTGCCAGCAGCCAACACCGGGACGGGGAGGCAGATACGCAGTATTTT. Amino acids: CASSQHRDGEADTQYF. J is TRBJ2-3 and V is TRBV7-2; the D gene is possibly TRBD2 (6 bases). This CDR3 comprises 16 residues. Germline V CDR1 and CDR2: SGHTA, FQGNSA. Trimming cost V 5 bases and J 4 bases, with 19 bases left between them. Variable domain in full (rest from reference TRBV7-2 and TRBJ2-3): GAGVSQSPSNKVTEKGKDVELRCDPISGHTALYWYRQSLGQGLEFLIYFQGNSAPDKSGLPSDRFSAERTGGSVSTLTIQRTQQEDSAVYLCASSQHRDGEADTQYFGPGTRLTVL.

Here the CDR3 reads CASSYSGGGRSEQFF. The DNA of the CDR3 is TGTGCCAGCAGTTACTCGGGGGGGGGCAGGAGTGAGCAGTTCTTC. The chain uses TRBV6-5 and TRBJ2-1, with D perhaps TRBD2 (7 bases). The CDR3 spans 15 residues. V was cut by 0 bases and J by 9 bases, with 15 bases left in between. Germline values: CDR1 MNHEY, CDR2 SVGAGI.

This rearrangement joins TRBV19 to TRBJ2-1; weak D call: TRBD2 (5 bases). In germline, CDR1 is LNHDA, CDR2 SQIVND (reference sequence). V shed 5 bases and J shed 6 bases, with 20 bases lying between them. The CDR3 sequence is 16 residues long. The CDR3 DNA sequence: TGTGCCAGTAGTTCGACCCGGGGTCTGAGGATCAATGAGCAGTTCTTC. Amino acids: CASSSTRGLRINEQFF.

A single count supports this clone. This chain's CDR3 is CASSGGARVNTEAFF. For the CDR3, the DNA is TGTGCCAGCAGCGGGGGGGCCAGGGTGAACACTGAAGCTTTCTTT. V usage is TRBV5-6 and J usage is TRBJ1-1; D possibly corresponds to TRBD1 (6 bases). The V gene lost 4 bases and the J gene lost 0 bases, with 13 bases spanning the gap. Germline V lookup: CDR1 SGHDT, CDR2 YYEEEE. This CDR3 spans 15 amino acids.

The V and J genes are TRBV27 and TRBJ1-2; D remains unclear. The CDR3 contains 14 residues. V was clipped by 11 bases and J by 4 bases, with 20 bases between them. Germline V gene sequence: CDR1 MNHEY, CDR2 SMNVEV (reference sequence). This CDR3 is CASAYNPDFYGYTF. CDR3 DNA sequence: TGTGCCTCAGCATATAATCCCGACTTCTATGGCTACACCTTC.

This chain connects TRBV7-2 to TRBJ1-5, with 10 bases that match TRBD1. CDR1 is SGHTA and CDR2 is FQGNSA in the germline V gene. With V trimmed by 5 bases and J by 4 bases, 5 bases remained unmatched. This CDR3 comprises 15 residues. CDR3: CASSRGQGFNQPQHF. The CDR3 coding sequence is TGTGCCAGCAGCCGGGGACAGGGGTTTAATCAGCCCCAGCATTTT.

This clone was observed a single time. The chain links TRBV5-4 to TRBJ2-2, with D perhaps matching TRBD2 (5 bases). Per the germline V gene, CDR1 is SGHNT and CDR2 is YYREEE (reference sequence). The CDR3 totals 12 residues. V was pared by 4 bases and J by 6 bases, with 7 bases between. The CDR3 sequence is CASSPRAGELFF. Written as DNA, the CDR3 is TGTGCCAGCAGCCCGAGGGCCGGGGAGCTGTTTTTT.

The CDR3 nucleotides are TGTGCCAGCTCACCACCGACAGGGGAGGAAAGCTACACCTTC. Its translation: CASSPPTGEESYTF. The rearrangement joins TRBV18 to TRBJ1-2; 8 bases fit TRBD1. Germline V lookup: CDR1 KGHSH, CDR2 LQKENI. The ends lost 0 bases at V and 9 bases at J; junction bases unmatched: 6. The CDR3 totals 14 residues. The variable domain in full, with the rest retrieved from reference TRBV18 and TRBJ1-2, is NAGVMQNPRHLVRRRGQEARLRCSPMKGHSHVYWYRQLPEEGLKFMVYLQKENIIDESGMPKERFSAEFPKEGPSILRIQQVVRGDSAAYFCASSPPTGEESYTFGSGTRLTVV.

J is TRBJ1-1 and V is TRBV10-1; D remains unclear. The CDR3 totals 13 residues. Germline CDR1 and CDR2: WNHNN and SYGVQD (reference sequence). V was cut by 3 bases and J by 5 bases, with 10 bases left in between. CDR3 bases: TGCGCCAGCAGTGATCAGAGGGAGACTGAAGCTTTCTTT. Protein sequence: CASSDQRETEAFF.

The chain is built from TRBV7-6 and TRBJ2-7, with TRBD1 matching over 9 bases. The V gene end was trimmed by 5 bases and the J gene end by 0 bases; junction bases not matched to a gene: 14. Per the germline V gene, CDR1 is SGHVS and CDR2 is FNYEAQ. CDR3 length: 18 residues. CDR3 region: CASSIGPPGTGSSYEQYF. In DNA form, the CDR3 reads TGTGCCAGCAGCATCGGGCCGCCCGGGACAGGGAGCTCCTACGAGCAGTACTTC.

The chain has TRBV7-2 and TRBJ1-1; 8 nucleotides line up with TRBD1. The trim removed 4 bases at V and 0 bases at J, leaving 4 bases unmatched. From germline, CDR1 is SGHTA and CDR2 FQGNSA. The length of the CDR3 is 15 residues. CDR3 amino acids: CASSSRTGLNTEAFF. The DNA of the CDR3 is TGTGCCAGCAGCTCGCGGACAGGGTTGAACACTGAAGCTTTCTTT.

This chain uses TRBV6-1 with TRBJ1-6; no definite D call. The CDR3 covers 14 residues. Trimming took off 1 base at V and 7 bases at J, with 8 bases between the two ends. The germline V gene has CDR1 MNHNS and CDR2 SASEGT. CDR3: CASSEDRGNSPLHF. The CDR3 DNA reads TGTGCCAGCAGTGAAGATCGAGGCAATTCACCCCTCCACTTT.